By frequency, the clone carrying this TCR beta chain registers large. Its specificity is not known. CSF cells underwent 10X single-cell V(D)J and 5' gene-expression profiling. TCRdb reprocessed the 10x single-cell sequencing reads and reports one entry per CDR3 protein, with no DNA. The table for this sample gives around 1,200 distinct CDR3 sequences. The entry originates in a study of CD8 T cells in cerebrospinal fluid in Alzheimer's disease. At the level of the study: Two single-cell methods, plate-based nested PCR and droplet-based sequencing, assessed CSF clonal expansion. Whole-study results and caveats: No causal link between EBV and Alzheimer's follows from EBV-specific cerebrospinal fluid TCRs, authors warned.

Participants were all in good physical condition and free of acute infection. Germline V gene sequence: CDR1 SGHAT, CDR2 FQNNGV. CDR3 size: 14 residues. The genes are TRBV11-2 and TRBJ2-1; the TCRdb call, TRBD1, lacks DNA for checking. This TCR was sampled from a human donor with Parkinson's disease. Sequenced input: cerebrospinal fluid. The CDR3 loop reads CASSLVGGGNEQFF.